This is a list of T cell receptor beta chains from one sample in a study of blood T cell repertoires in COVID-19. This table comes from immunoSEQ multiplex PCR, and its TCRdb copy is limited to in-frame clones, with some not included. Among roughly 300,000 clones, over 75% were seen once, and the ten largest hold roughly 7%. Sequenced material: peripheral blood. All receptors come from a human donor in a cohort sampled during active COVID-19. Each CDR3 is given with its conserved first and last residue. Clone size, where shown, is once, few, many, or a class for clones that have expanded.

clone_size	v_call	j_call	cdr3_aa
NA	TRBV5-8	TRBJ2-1	CASSLMLAGGVYHNEQFF
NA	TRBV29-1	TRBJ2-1	CSVVPGVNEQFF
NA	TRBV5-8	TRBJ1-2	CASSPEGAPNYGYTF
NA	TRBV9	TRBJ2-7	CASSVGTAGAYEQYF
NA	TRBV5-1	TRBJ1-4	CASSLGDRGINEKLFF
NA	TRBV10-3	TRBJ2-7	CAISESGTGGEQYF
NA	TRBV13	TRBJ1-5	CASSLGQGSQPQHF
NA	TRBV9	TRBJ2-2	CASSPDRAGTGELFF
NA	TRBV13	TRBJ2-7	CASSLQGVPYEQYF
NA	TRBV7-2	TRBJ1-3	CASSLESSSGNTIYF
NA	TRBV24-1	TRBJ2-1	CATSDLGAGGNEQFF
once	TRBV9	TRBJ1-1	CASSARSMNTEAFF
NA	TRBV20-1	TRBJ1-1	CSASHGANTEAFF
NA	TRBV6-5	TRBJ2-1	CASNLYNEQFF
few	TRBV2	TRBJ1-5	CASRQVSNQPQHF